This TCR beta chain was identified during a study of CD8+CD57+ T cells in acquired aplastic anemia. Trimming removed 4 bases from V and 1 base from J, with 5 bases in between. The CDR3 contains 13 residues. In germline, CDR1 is SGHRS, CDR2 YFSETQ. This clonotype has ten or more counts. Its target is unknown. It was genomic DNA that served as the template for profiling TCR beta VDJ and CDR3. Via MiXCR, TCRdb re-called the reads, giving one row per CDR3 protein. The sample holds roughly 420,000 distinct CDR3 sequences, approximately 70% seen once. Whole-study results and caveats: In common between the patients and the controls were some 29 CD8+ CDR3 sequences. Controls and patients did not differ significantly in CD8+ Simpson's diversity.

This receptor was obtained from a human donor in good health, serving as a control. Sequenced material: sorted CD4+, CD8+, or CD8+CD57+ T cells (not recorded which) from PBMCs. The chain recombines TRBV5-1 with TRBJ2-2, with D possibly called TRBD1 or TRBD2 (5 bases each). CDR3 amino acids: CASSGGNTGELFF. In DNA, the CDR3 is TGCGCCAGCAGCGGGGGGAACACCGGGGAGCTGTTTTTT.